The 18 T cell receptor beta chains given below trace back to one sample, sequenced in a study of blood T cells in healthy people across ages. A second PCR, run for about 6 to 11 cycles, used a sample-barcoded 5' primer plus a J-beta primer mix. TCRdb reanalysed the 5' RACE reads using MiXCR and keeps one entry per CDR3 protein. The sample includes roughly 1.4 million distinct CDR3 sequences, roughly 59% of them seen just once. Material for sequencing was blood. The receptors stem from a man aged 18 to 30 in good health.

The CDR3, as DNA: TGTGCCAGCAGCTTGAGACTAGCGGGAGATCGACATGAGCAGTTCTTC. Amino acids: CASSLRLAGDRHEQFF. V is TRBV7-6 and J is TRBJ2-1, with 12 positions matching TRBD2. This CDR3 spans 16 amino acids. Germline V lookup: CDR1 SGHVS, CDR2 FNYEAQ. J was trimmed by 8 bases and V by 3 bases; bases with no gene match: 8.

This chain joins TRBV4-2 and TRBJ1-2; no reliable D call. The V end lost 0 bases, the J end lost 8 bases, and 19 bases lay between the germline ends. The CDR3 is made up of 16 amino acids. Germline-derived CDR1 and CDR2 are LGHNA and YNFKEQ. The CDR3 region has the DNA TGTGCCAGCAGCCAAGATAAGGTGGGAGCCTATGACGGCTACACCTTC. The encoded protein is CASSQDKVGAYDGYTF.

This clonotype has more than one count but fewer than ten. The chain joins TRBV12-3 or TRBV12-4 to TRBJ1-2; no firm D call. The V gene lost 1 base and the J gene lost 4 bases, with 10 bases spanning the gap. The CDR3 sequence is 14 residues long. The CDR3 DNA reads as TGTGCCAGCAGTTTAGGTCCGACGGCCTATGGCTACACCTTC. This sequence encodes CASSLGPTAYGYTF.

The table lists this clonotype with a count of one. This chain joins TRBV10-3 and TRBJ1-2; D is undetermined. The CDR3 extends over 11 amino acids. The ends were cut back, 11 bases at V and 6 bases at J, with 13 bases in the middle. CDR1 and CDR2 (germline): ENHRY, SYGVKD. The CDR3 sequence is CASNAGDGYTF. In DNA, the CDR3 is TGTGCCTCAAATGCTGGCGATGGCTACACCTTC.

The chain is built from TRBV4-2 and TRBJ1-2; D is ambiguous. The CDR3 runs to 15 residues. Trimming took 2 bases from V and 0 from J, leaving 10 bases between them. CDR1 is LGHNA, CDR2 YNFKEQ, per germline. CDR3 coding DNA: TGTGCCAGCAGCCAAATTCAGGCGTCTAACTATGGCTACACCTTC. Its protein product is CASSQIQASNYGYTF.

V usage is TRBV29-1 and J usage is TRBJ2-1, with D perhaps assigned TRBD1 or TRBD2 (7 bases each). CDR1 and CDR2 (germline): SQVTM, ANQGSEA. The germline V and J ends were trimmed by 7 bases and 3 bases, with 16 bases remaining between them. The CDR3 is 14 amino acids. The CDR3 reads CSAPQGTNYNEQFF. The CDR3 nucleotides read TGCAGCGCTCCACAGGGGACTAACTACAATGAGCAGTTCTTC.

The J gene is TRBJ1-4, the V gene TRBV9; TRBD1 aligns across 7 bases. Per the germline V gene, CDR1 is SGDLS and CDR2 is YYNGEE. The V segment lost 3 bases and the J segment 3 bases; nucleotides outside the gene matches: 11. This CDR3 spans 17 amino acids. Here the CDR3 reads CASSGDSRGPSNEKLFF. For the CDR3, the DNA is TGTGCCAGCAGCGGGGACAGTCGGGGGCCCTCTAATGAAAAACTGTTTTTT.

This clonotype was detected a few times. The J gene is TRBJ2-1, the V gene TRBV10-3; 9 positions match TRBD1. Germline CDR1 ENHRY, CDR2 SYGVKD. The V and J ends lost 8 bases and 6 bases, in that order; junction bases with no gene match: 14. The CDR3 is made up of 16 amino acids. As DNA, the CDR3 is TGTGCCATCCGCGCCTCAACAGGGGGCATAGTCAATGAGCAGTTCTTC. Protein sequence: CAIRASTGGIVNEQFF.

The chain combines TRBV5-1 with TRBJ2-6, with D hard to call. The CDR3 runs 14 residues. Germline V gene data show CDR1 as SGHRS and CDR2 as YFSETQ. Trimming pared 5 bases from V and 2 bases from J, leaving 8 bases between. The CDR3, as DNA: TGCGCCAGCAGAGTTGATGCTGGGGCCAACGTCCTGACTTTC. As protein: CASRVDAGANVLTF.

This clonotype has a handful of counts. This chain connects TRBV4-2 to TRBJ2-1, with D hard to call. V lost 1 base and J 8 bases, leaving 9 bases between the germline ends. Germline V gives CDR1 LGHNA, CDR2 YNFKEQ. The CDR3 has 13 residues. The CDR3 is CASSQVRGYEQFF. CDR3 in DNA: TGTGCCAGCAGCCAAGTCCGAGGTTATGAGCAGTTCTTC.

This chain connects TRBV27 to TRBJ2-1; TRBD1 is a possible D gene (5 bases). Per germline, CDR1 MNHEY and CDR2 SMNVEV (reference sequence). Trimming removed 6 bases from V and 4 bases from J, with 19 bases in between. CDR3 length: 16 residues. The CDR3 loop reads CASRGPWAAGYNEQFF. CDR3 nucleotide sequence: TGTGCCAGCAGGGGGCCTTGGGCTGCAGGTTACAATGAGCAGTTCTTC.

This clonotype showed up just a few times. The genes are TRBV29-1 and TRBJ2-7, with 7 positions matching TRBD1. The CDR3 loop spans 11 amino acids. Germline V gene data show CDR1 as SQVTM and CDR2 as ANQGSEA. The trim removed 7 bases at V and 1 base at J, leaving 1 base unmatched. CDR3 nucleotides: TGCAGCGGGGGACAGTCCTACGAGCAGTACTTC. Protein: CSGGQSYEQYF.

This sequence joins TRBV2 and TRBJ2-3; either TRBD1 or TRBD2 may supply D (6 bases each). Trimming pared 1 base from V and 4 bases from J, leaving 12 bases between. From germline, CDR1 is SNHLY and CDR2 FYNNEI. CDR3 length: 15 amino acids. CDR3 sequence: CASSEEGGVADTQYF. The CDR3 DNA is TGTGCCAGCAGTGAAGAGGGGGGAGTGGCAGATACGCAGTATTTT.

This chain joins TRBV12-3 or TRBV12-4 and TRBJ1-2; the D gene is possibly TRBD1 (5 bases). This CDR3 region has 14 residues. V dropped 3 bases and J dropped 7 bases, with 15 bases sitting between them. The CDR3 nucleotides read TGTGCCAGCAGTTTTAGACAGAGCTATGGTGGCTACACCTTC. Translating gives CASSFRQSYGGYTF.

The V call is TRBV3-1, the J call TRBJ2-2, with 7 bases identical to TRBD1. The trim removed 4 bases at V and 6 bases at J, leaving 5 bases unmatched. Germline loops: CDR1 LGHDT, CDR2 YNNKEL (reference sequence). This CDR3 has 14 amino acids. CDR3 DNA: TGTGCCAGCAGCCTCATGAGGGGGCCCGGGGAGCTGTTTTTT. It specifies CASSLMRGPGELFF.

The rearrangement uses TRBV4-1 and TRBJ2-5, with D possibly being TRBD2 (5 bases). CDR3 size: 12 residues. Deletions cut 0 bases from V and 9 bases from J, with 8 bases between. CDR1 MGHRA and CDR2 YSYEKL come from the germline V gene. The CDR3 sequence: CASSQDPAAQYF. The DNA of the CDR3 is TGCGCCAGCAGCCAAGATCCAGCGGCCCAGTACTTC.

V and J are TRBV20-1 and TRBJ2-3; no clear D. V lost 5 bases and J 0 bases, leaving 12 bases between the germline ends. The CDR3 consists of 14 residues. The germline CDR1 and CDR2 sequences are DFQATT and SNEGSKA (reference sequence). The CDR3 is CSAGDLISTDTQYF. DNA of the CDR3: TGCAGTGCTGGCGACCTTATTAGCACAGATACGCAGTATTTT.

The genes are TRBV11-2 and TRBJ1-2, with TRBD1 identical over 7 bases. CDR1 is SGHAT, CDR2 FQNNGV, per germline. The CDR3 is made up of 15 amino acids. Losses at the gene ends were 3 bases for V and 1 base for J; bases not matched to a gene: 5. The CDR3 DNA sequence: TGTGCCAGCAGCTTGACGACAGGGAGTAACTATGGCTACACCTTC. It codes for CASSLTTGSNYGYTF.